This T cell receptor (beta chain) was captured in a study of blood T cell repertoires in COVID-19. Background on the study: Sources were T cells, B-cell-depleted T cells, or PBMCs; the material itself was cDNA or gDNA.

Repertoires were generated with immunoSEQ multiplex PCR, while TCRdb's copy carries only in-frame clones and drops some. This table has around 260,000 clones, roughly 85% appearing once. The V gene end was trimmed by 0 bases and the J gene end by 0 bases; junction bases not matched to a gene: 5. Germline CDR1 and CDR2: SQVTM and ANQGSEA. CDR3 length: 15 amino acids. The sample consisted of peripheral blood. V is TRBV29-1 and J is TRBJ2-7; 7 bases are a match to TRBD2. The origin of this receptor is a woman in her 50s who had recovered from COVID-19. CDR3 sequence reads: CSVEDPAGVSYEQYF. CDR3 bases: TGCAGCGTTGAAGATCCCGCGGGGGTCTCCTACGAGCAGTACTTC.